Listed here is a single T cell receptor (beta chain). The table came from immunoSEQ multiplex PCR; TCRdb's copy has only in-frame clones and leaves some out. The repertoire holds tens of thousands of clones, with over 75% as singletons. Looked up from germline, CDR1 is MGHRA and CDR2 is YSYEKL. This CDR3 comprises 18 residues. Trimming took 1 base from V and 0 from J; bases not matched to a gene: 4. The sample belongs to a study of OX40 agonist ivuxolimab in advanced cancers. The source is an adult with an advanced solid tumor such as melanoma, head and neck, liver or kidney cancer. The chain couples TRBV4-1 to TRBJ2-6; 9 nucleotides line up with TRBD2. Sequenced material: CD4+ or CD8+ T cells sorted from blood, taken in a trial of the OX40 agonist ivuxolimab. The CDR3 DNA reads as TGCGCCAGCAGCCAAGGGATTAGCGGGAGCTCTGGGGCCAACGTCCTGACTTTC. It translates to CASSQGISGSSGANVLTF.